The clone carrying this T cell receptor beta chain has just one count. Its antigen is as yet unknown. Some clones are missing from TCRdb's copy, which holds only in-frame ones; the method was immunoSEQ multiplex PCR. The sample includes approximately 130,000 clones, around 89% seen only once; the top ten take around a tenth. This sample is drawn from a study of T cell responses to AZD1222 COVID-19 vaccine. Study conclusions and caveats: Donors were largely white British and mainly female; clonal diversity was possibly underestimated. Spike as a whole was targeted by vaccine-associated CD4 TCRs, dominant at 160-218 and 743-854. Nearly half of spike-specific TCRs reportedly target unmutated variant regions.

The CDR3 runs to 15 residues. The chain has TRBV21-1 and TRBJ2-6. TRBV21-1 counts as a pseudogene. The TCR was taken from an adult who received the AZD1222 COVID-19 vaccine. The sample was peripheral blood, taken 28 days after the second AZD1222 dose. CDR3: CASSKERPGANVLTF. The CDR3 DNA is TGTGCCAGCAGCAAAGAACGTCCTGGGGCCAACGTCCTGACTTTC.